This T cell receptor (beta chain) originates from a study of cytomegalovirus exposure and HLA in healthy donors. On the study more broadly: T cells numbering about 200 million yielded more than 95 million unique TCR beta sequences in an earlier analysis.

PCR amplification relied on 60 Vbeta primers (plus 13 Jbeta primers). Profiling relied on immunoSEQ multiplex PCR, and the TCRdb table lists in-frame clones only, not all of them. The data show around 130,000 clones, about 85% seen once. Germline V gives CDR1 LNHDA, CDR2 SQIVND (reference sequence). This CDR3 contains 14 residues. With V trimmed by 7 bases and J by 4 bases, 8 bases remained unmatched. Sequenced material: PBMCs. The receptor was isolated from a woman between 25 and 40 years old in good health and CMV-seropositive. The chain recombines TRBV19 with TRBJ1-2; 8 bases fit TRBD1. CDR3 region: CASTMTGEFYGYTF. CDR3 DNA: TGTGCCAGTACCATGACAGGGGAGTTCTATGGCTACACCTTC.